The TCR beta chain under discussion was sequenced for a study of blood T cells in healthy people across ages. Each donor was a healthy Caucasian individual from Russia, aged about 6 to 90. PCR was performed a second time for roughly 7 to 11 cycles using a sample-barcoded 5' primer and a J-beta primer mix. Every cDNA was tagged by a template-switch adaptor with 12 random nucleotides. TCRdb re-derived calls from the 5' RACE reads in MiXCR, one entry per CDR3 protein. The sample contains 700,000 to 800,000 distinct CDR3 sequences, roughly 44% of which appear only once. Germline assignment: CDR1 SEHNR and CDR2 FQNEAQ (reference sequence). V was clipped by 5 bases and J by 12 bases, with 7 bases between them. The CDR3 has 10 amino acids.

The V call is TRBV7-9, the J call TRBJ1-4, with D perhaps matching TRBD1 (6 bases). Sequenced input: blood. This sequence originates from a woman aged 55-70 years in good health. In DNA, the CDR3 is TGTGCCAGCAGCCCAGGGGAACTGTTTTTT. Translation gives CASSPGELFF. Drawing the rest from reference TRBV7-9 and TRBJ1-4, the complete variable domain is DTGVSQNPRHKITKRGQNVTFRCDPISEHNRLYWYRQTLGQGPEFLTYFQNEAQLEKSRLLSDRFSAERPKGSFSTLEIQRTEQGDSAMYLCASSPGELFFGSGTQLSVL.